Listed below are T cell receptor beta chains from one sample, sequenced in a study of blood T cell repertoires in COVID-19. Repertoires were generated with immunoSEQ multiplex PCR, while TCRdb's copy carries only in-frame clones and drops some. The sample records around 400,000 clones, around 87% being singletons. The sample consisted of peripheral blood. The receptors originated from a woman aged 25 to 39 with COVID-19, enrolled during active disease. Both conserved end residues are part of each CDR3. A D gene is named only where the DNA matches it firmly.

D: NA
V: TRBV4-3
length: 13
CDR3: CASSPKAGSGYTF

D: TRBD2
V: TRBV28
length: 17
CDR3: CASSLGATSGSTDTQYF

D: NA
V: TRBV2
length: 17
CDR3: CASSAIRTPLTSYEQYF

D: NA
V: TRBV24-1
length: 16
CDR3: CATSDPSGPGVYEQYF

D: TRBD1
V: TRBV5-1
length: 17
CDR3: CASSGGTGKPGANVLTF

D: TRBD1
V: TRBV19
length: 13
CDR3: CATPGQGVGELFF

D: NA
V: TRBV30
length: 15
CDR3: CAWSVGVRVGQPQHF

D: TRBD2
V: TRBV7-9
length: 15
CDR3: CASSFGGGNQETQYF

D: TRBD2
V: TRBV9
length: 15
CDR3: CASSETSGSSYEQYF

D: NA
V: TRBV24-1
length: 14
CDR3: CATSNPTDTGELFF

D: NA
V: TRBV19
length: 13
CDR3: CASEDTRGSGYTF

D: NA
V: TRBV6-6
length: 16
CDR3: CASSSPEREGANVLTF

D: NA
V: TRBV5-1
length: 13
CDR3: CASSLQGLDTQYF

D: NA
V: TRBV30
length: 14
CDR3: CAWGRDSGANVLTF

D: TRBD1
V: TRBV27
length: 16
CDR3: CASSLRAGGYGQPQHF

D: TRBD2
V: TRBV5-1
length: 15
CDR3: CASSLIPSGGETQYF

D: NA
V: TRBV19
length: 14
CDR3: CASSIGTDNQPQHF

D: TRBD1
V: TRBV15
length: 15
CDR3: CATSMSRQGTGELFF

D: TRBD2
V: TRBV24-1
length: 16
CDR3: CATSDPEGGYTGELFF

D: TRBD1
V: TRBV27
length: 18
CDR3: CASSPGTGVAGSNQPQHF

D: TRBD2
V: TRBV5-1
length: 17
CDR3: CASSFGTSARGSYEQYF

D: TRBD1
V: TRBV19
length: 14
CDR3: CASSTDRVGQPQHF

D: NA
V: TRBV4-1
length: 14
CDR3: CASSQIEESGELFF

D: NA
V: TRBV6-6
length: 20
CDR3: CASSLLPTHKHRQALETQYF

D: NA
V: TRBV10-2
length: 14
CDR3: CASSVIASTDTQYF

D: NA
V: TRBV4-1
length: 15
CDR3: CASSLGLVALETQYF

D: TRBD1
V: TRBV24-1
length: 16
CDR3: CATSAPPGQGAEKLFF

D: NA
V: TRBV5-1
length: 14
CDR3: CASSVGDFNYGYTF

D: TRBD2
V: TRBV30
length: 17
CDR3: CAWRRDLGLVNIGELFF